A selection of T cell receptor beta chains follows, all from one sample in a study of neurological immune-mediated disorders. TCRdb reprocessed the 5' RACE reads with MiXCR, giving one entry per CDR3 protein. The sample has roughly 42,000 distinct CDR3 sequences, roughly 14% seen once. The material sequenced was PBMCs. The receptors come from a man aged 25-40 years in good health. Both conserved end residues are part of each CDR3. A D gene is named only where the DNA matches it firmly. Only part of the rows carry a size: once, few, many, or a class if the clone is expanded.

D gene: TRBD2
clone size: few
CDR3 length: 14
V gene: TRBV2
J gene: TRBJ2-2
CDR3 protein: CAIRRGRETGELFF
CDR3 DNA: TGTGCCATACGTCGCGGGAGAGAGACCGGGGAGCTGTTTTTT

D gene: -
clone size: many
CDR3 length: 15
V gene: TRBV15
J gene: TRBJ2-1
CDR3 protein: CATSRVTPGYNEQFF
CDR3 DNA: TGTGCCACCAGCAGAGTGACTCCCGGGTACAATGAGCAGTTCTTC

D gene: TRBD2
clone size: many
CDR3 length: 16
V gene: TRBV9
J gene: TRBJ2-7
CDR3 protein: CASSVDGRAPSNEQYF
CDR3 DNA: TGTGCCAGCAGCGTAGACGGGAGGGCCCCTTCCAACGAGCAGTACTTC

D gene: -
clone size: many
CDR3 length: 18
V gene: TRBV4-1
J gene: TRBJ2-2
CDR3 protein: CASSQYLGSQGTIGELFF
CDR3 DNA: TGCGCCAGCAGCCAATATTTAGGGAGTCAGGGGACAATCGGGGAGCTGTTTTTT

D gene: TRBD2
clone size: many
CDR3 length: 18
V gene: TRBV2
J gene: TRBJ2-1
CDR3 protein: CASRTRSGLAGGRHEQFF
CDR3 DNA: TGTGCCAGCAGGACGCGGTCGGGACTAGCGGGAGGGAGGCATGAGCAGTTCTTC

D gene: -
clone size: many
CDR3 length: 15
V gene: TRBV5-1
J gene: TRBJ2-6
CDR3 protein: CASSLDPFGANVLTF
CDR3 DNA: TGCGCCAGCAGCTTGGACCCTTTCGGGGCCAACGTCCTGACTTTC

D gene: -
clone size: many
CDR3 length: 15
V gene: TRBV20-1
J gene: TRBJ2-1
CDR3 protein: CSASAGDYRYNEQFF
CDR3 DNA: TGCAGTGCCTCCGCAGGGGACTACCGTTACAATGAGCAGTTCTTC

D gene: -
clone size: -
CDR3 length: 16
V gene: TRBV9
J gene: TRBJ2-1
CDR3 protein: CASSTHKINYYNEQFF
CDR3 DNA: TGTGCCAGCAGCACGCACAAGATAAATTACTACAATGAGCAGTTCTTC

D gene: -
clone size: -
CDR3 length: 12
V gene: TRBV6-6
J gene: TRBJ2-5
CDR3 protein: CASSSTRETQYF
CDR3 DNA: TGTGCCAGCAGTTCCACAAGAGAGACCCAGTACTTC

D gene: TRBD2
clone size: many
CDR3 length: 17
V gene: TRBV28
J gene: TRBJ2-2
CDR3 protein: CASSAGLAGVLTGELFF
CDR3 DNA: TGTGCCAGCAGCGCCGGACTAGCGGGAGTGTTAACCGGGGAGCTGTTTTTT

D gene: -
clone size: -
CDR3 length: 12
V gene: TRBV20-1
J gene: TRBJ2-7
CDR3 protein: CSARGASAEQYF
CDR3 DNA: TGCAGTGCTAGAGGGGCTAGCGCAGAGCAGTACTTC

D gene: -
clone size: many
CDR3 length: 14
V gene: TRBV6-5
J gene: TRBJ2-3
CDR3 protein: CASRLGSNTDTQYF
CDR3 DNA: TGTGCCAGCCGCCTAGGGAGTAACACAGATACGCAGTATTTT

D gene: -
clone size: -
CDR3 length: 14
V gene: TRBV7-8
J gene: TRBJ2-5
CDR3 protein: CASSSSLATETQYF
CDR3 DNA: TGTGCCAGCAGCTCCTCCCTAGCAACTGAGACCCAGTACTTC

D gene: TRBD1
clone size: many
CDR3 length: 15
V gene: TRBV28
J gene: TRBJ2-7
CDR3 protein: CASYPSGTGSAEQYF
CDR3 DNA: TGTGCCAGCTATCCATCCGGGACAGGGTCGGCCGAGCAGTACTTC

D gene: -
clone size: many
CDR3 length: 15
V gene: TRBV20-1
J gene: TRBJ2-1
CDR3 protein: CSARDVGSSYNEQFF
CDR3 DNA: TGCAGTGCTAGAGATGTCGGGAGCTCCTACAATGAGCAGTTCTTC

D gene: TRBD2
clone size: many
CDR3 length: 14
V gene: TRBV7-9
J gene: TRBJ2-5
CDR3 protein: CASSFWTSQETQYF
CDR3 DNA: TGTGCCAGCAGCTTCTGGACTAGTCAGGAGACCCAGTACTTC

D gene: TRBD1
clone size: many
CDR3 length: 15
V gene: TRBV15
J gene: TRBJ1-4
CDR3 protein: CATSPRGQAEEKLFF
CDR3 DNA: TGTGCCACCAGCCCGAGAGGACAGGCAGAGGAAAAACTGTTTTTT

D gene: -
clone size: once
CDR3 length: 15
V gene: TRBV12-3/TRBV12-4
J gene: TRBJ2-2
CDR3 protein: CASRRSTASTGELFF
CDR3 DNA: TGTGCCAGCAGAAGAAGCACCGCCAGCACCGGGGAGCTGTTTTTT

D gene: TRBD2
clone size: many
CDR3 length: 13
V gene: TRBV20-1
J gene: TRBJ2-7
CDR3 protein: CSARPAGGYEQYF
CDR3 DNA: TGCAGTGCTAGACCAGCGGGAGGCTACGAGCAGTACTTC

D gene: -
clone size: many
CDR3 length: 12
V gene: TRBV5-8
J gene: TRBJ2-7
CDR3 protein: CASSFIGNEQYF
CDR3 DNA: TGTGCCAGCAGCTTTATTGGGAACGAGCAGTACTTC

D gene: TRBD1
clone size: few
CDR3 length: 13
V gene: TRBV20-1
J gene: TRBJ1-1
CDR3 protein: CSASETGRTEAFF
CDR3 DNA: TGCAGTGCTAGTGAGACAGGGCGCACTGAAGCTTTCTTT